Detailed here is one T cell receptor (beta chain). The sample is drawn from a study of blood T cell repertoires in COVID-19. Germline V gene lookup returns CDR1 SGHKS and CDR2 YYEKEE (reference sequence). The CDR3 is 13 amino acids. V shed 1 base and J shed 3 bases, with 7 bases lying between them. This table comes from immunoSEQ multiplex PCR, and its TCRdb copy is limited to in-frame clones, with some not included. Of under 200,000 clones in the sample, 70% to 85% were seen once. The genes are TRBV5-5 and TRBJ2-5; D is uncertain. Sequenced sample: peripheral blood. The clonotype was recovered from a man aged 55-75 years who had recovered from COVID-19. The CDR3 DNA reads TGTGCCAGCAGCTTGAACAGTAAAGAGACCCAGTACTTC. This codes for CASSLNSKETQYF.